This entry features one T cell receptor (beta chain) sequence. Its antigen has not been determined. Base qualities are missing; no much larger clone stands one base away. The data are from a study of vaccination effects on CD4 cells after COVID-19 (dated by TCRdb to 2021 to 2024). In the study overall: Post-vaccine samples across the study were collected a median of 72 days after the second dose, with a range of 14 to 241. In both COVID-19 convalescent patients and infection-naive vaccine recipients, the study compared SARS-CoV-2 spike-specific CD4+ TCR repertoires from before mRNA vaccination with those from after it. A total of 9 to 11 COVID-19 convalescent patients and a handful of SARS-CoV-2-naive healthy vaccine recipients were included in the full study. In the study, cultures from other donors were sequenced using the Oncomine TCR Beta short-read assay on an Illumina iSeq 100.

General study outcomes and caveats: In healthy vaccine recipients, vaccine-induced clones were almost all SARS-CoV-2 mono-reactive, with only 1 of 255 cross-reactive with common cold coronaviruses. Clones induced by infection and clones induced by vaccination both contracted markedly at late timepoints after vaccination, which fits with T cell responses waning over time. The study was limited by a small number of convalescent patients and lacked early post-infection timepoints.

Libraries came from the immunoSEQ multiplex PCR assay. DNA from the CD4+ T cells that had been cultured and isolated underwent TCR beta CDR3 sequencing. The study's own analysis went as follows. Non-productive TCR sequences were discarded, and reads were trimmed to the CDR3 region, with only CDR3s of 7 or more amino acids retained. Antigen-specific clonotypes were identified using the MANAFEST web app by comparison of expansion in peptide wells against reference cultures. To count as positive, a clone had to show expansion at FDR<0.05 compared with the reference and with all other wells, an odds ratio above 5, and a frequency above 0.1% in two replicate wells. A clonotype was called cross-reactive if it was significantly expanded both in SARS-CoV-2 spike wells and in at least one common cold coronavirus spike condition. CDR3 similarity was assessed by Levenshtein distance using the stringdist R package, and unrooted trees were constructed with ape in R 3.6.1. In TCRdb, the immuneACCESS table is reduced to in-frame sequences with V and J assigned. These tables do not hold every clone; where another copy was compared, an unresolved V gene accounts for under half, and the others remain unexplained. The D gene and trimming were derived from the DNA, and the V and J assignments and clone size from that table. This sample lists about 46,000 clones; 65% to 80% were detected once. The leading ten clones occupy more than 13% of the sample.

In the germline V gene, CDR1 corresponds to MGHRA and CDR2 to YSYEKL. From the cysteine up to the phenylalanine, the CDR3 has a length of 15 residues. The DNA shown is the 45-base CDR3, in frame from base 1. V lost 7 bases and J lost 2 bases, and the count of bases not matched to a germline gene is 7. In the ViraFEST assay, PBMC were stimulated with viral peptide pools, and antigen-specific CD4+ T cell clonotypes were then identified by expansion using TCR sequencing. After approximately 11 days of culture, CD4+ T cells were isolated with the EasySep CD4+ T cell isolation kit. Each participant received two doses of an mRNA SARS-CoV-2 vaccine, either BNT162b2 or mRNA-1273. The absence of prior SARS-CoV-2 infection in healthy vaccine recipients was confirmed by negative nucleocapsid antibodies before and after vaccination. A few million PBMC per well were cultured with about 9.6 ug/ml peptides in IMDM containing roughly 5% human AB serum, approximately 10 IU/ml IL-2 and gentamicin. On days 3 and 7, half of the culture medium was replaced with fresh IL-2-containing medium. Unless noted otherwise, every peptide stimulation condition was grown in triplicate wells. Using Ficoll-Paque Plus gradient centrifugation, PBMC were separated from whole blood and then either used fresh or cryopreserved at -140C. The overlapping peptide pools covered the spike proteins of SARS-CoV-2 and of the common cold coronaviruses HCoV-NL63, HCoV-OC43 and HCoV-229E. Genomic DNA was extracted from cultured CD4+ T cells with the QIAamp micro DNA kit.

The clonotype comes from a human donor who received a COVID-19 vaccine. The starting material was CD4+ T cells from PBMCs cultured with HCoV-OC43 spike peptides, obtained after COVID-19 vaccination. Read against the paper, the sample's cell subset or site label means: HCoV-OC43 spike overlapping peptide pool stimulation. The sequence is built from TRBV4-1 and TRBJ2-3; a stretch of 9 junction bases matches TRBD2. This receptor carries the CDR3 CASKLAGAPTDTQYF. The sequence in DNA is TGCGCCAGCAAATTAGCGGGGGCCCCCACAGATACGCAGTATTTT.